A single sample gave rise to the 30 T cell receptor beta chains below, sequenced in a study of OX40 agonist ivuxolimab in advanced cancers. Here immunoSEQ multiplex PCR was the method, and the copy in TCRdb shows in-frame clones only, minus some. Of 77,000 or so clones listed, under 95% were seen once; the top ten hold about 11%. The source was CD4+ or CD8+ T cells sorted from blood, collected in a trial of the OX40 agonist ivuxolimab. These receptors were obtained from an adult with an advanced solid tumor such as melanoma, head and neck, liver or kidney cancer.

The chain combines TRBV27 with TRBJ1-5; TRBD1 matches at 7 bases. The V gene's germline CDR1 is MNHEY and CDR2 SMNVEV (reference sequence). CDR3 length equals 15 residues. The V gene end was trimmed by 7 bases and the J gene end by 2 bases; junction bases not matched to a gene: 8. The CDR3 region is CASTPIGTGNQPQHF. In nucleotides, the CDR3 is TGTGCCAGCACCCCCATAGGGACAGGCAATCAGCCCCAGCATTTT.

This clone was recorded only once. V usage is TRBV27 and J usage is TRBJ1-4; perhaps TRBD1 as D (5 bases). V was trimmed by 4 bases and J by 6 bases, leaving 15 bases between them. Germline loops: CDR1 MNHEY, CDR2 SMNVEV (reference sequence). The CDR3 length is 15 residues. The CDR3 region has the DNA TGTGCCAGCAGTTCTGGGCAGGGATTATATGAAAAACTGTTTTTT. The encoded protein is CASSSGQGLYEKLFF. Full variable domain (rest looked up from reference TRBV27 and TRBJ1-4): EAQVTQNPRYLITVTGKKLTVTCSQNMNHEYMSWYRQDPGLGLRQIYYSMNVEVTDKGDVPEGYKVSRKEKRNFPLILESPSPNQTSLYFCASSSGQGLYEKLFFGSGTQLSVL.

The chain couples TRBV13 to TRBJ2-2; D remains unclear. V dropped 5 bases and J dropped 6 bases, with 16 bases sitting between them. CDR3 size: 15 residues. Germline CDR1 PRHDT, CDR2 FYEKMQ (reference sequence). The CDR3 spells CASSLWANPPGELFF. Written as DNA, the CDR3 is TGTGCCAGCAGCCTCTGGGCCAACCCCCCCGGGGAGCTGTTTTTT. Filled out from reference TRBV13 and TRBJ2-2, the complete variable domain reads AAGVIQSPRHLIKEKRETATLKCYPIPRHDTVYWYQQGPGQDPQFLISFYEKMQSDKGSIPDRFSAQQFSDYHSELNMSSLELGDSALYFCASSLWANPPGELFFGEGSRLTVL.

Note on this clone: At one end, the junction sequence differs from germline, possibly due to a read error. V and J are TRBV7-7 and TRBJ2-2, with D perhaps assigned TRBD1 or TRBD2 (5 bases each). Germline values: CDR1 SSHAT, CDR2 FNYEAQ (reference sequence). The CDR3 totals 15 residues. The CDR3 here is CASSPGASPTGELFF. CDR3 nucleotide sequence: TGTGCTAGCAGCCCCGGGGCCAGCCCCACCGGGGAGCTGTTTTTT.

The genes are TRBV29-1 and TRBJ2-2; possibly TRBD1 for D (5 bases). Trimming left V 5 bases short and J 0 bases short, with 13 bases between. The CDR3 has 15 amino acids. Per the germline V gene, CDR1 is SQVTM and CDR2 is ANQGSEA. CDR3 nucleotides: TGCAGCGTTTTCGATCAGGGAACGAACACCGGGGAGCTGTTTTTT. It specifies CSVFDQGTNTGELFF.

The CDR3, as DNA: TGTGCCAGCAGAACAGGAGTTGGGGGGGAGCTGTTTTTT. Protein product: CASRTGVGGELFF. This sequence joins TRBV27 and TRBJ2-2; possibly TRBD1 for D (5 bases). V was shortened by 6 bases and J by 8 bases, with 13 bases between the two germline ends. Per germline, CDR1 MNHEY and CDR2 SMNVEV (reference sequence). The CDR3 has 13 residues.

A single count supports this clone. The rearrangement links TRBV7-8 to TRBJ2-1; 10 nucleotides align to TRBD1. With V trimmed by 3 bases and J by 5 bases, 22 bases remained unmatched. Germline CDR1 reads SGHVS; CDR2 reads FQNEAQ. This CDR3 spans 21 amino acids. The CDR3 reads CASSFNSGQGVRDKSDNEQFF. The CDR3 DNA reads TGTGCCAGCAGCTTTAACTCCGGACAGGGGGTCCGCGACAAAAGCGACAATGAGCAGTTCTTC. The full variable domain, with the rest looked up from reference TRBV7-8 and TRBJ2-1, is GAGVSQSPRYKVAKRGQDVALRCDPISGHVSLFWYQQALGQGPEFLTYFQNEAQLDKSGLPSDRFFAERPEGSVSTLKIQRTQQEDSAVYLCASSFNSGQGVRDKSDNEQFFGPGTRLTVL.

This sequence joins TRBV2 and TRBJ1-5, with TRBD1 matching over 8 bases. The junction had 7 bases not matched to a gene; V was cut back by 6 bases and J by 9 bases. From germline, CDR1 is SNHLY and CDR2 FYNNEI. This CDR3 contains 13 residues. CDR3 nucleotides: TGTGCCAGCAGGGGACAGGATCAGAGGCCCCAGCATTTT. Translated: CASRGQDQRPQHF.

V and J are TRBV9 and TRBJ2-2; D call uncertain. Trimming took 0 bases from V and 0 from J, leaving 3 bases between them. The germline V gene has CDR1 SGDLS and CDR2 YYNGEE. The CDR3 runs to 14 residues. The CDR3 DNA follows: TGTGCCAGCAGCGTAGCGGCGAACACCGGGGAGCTGTTTTTT. It translates to CASSVAANTGELFF.

The chain couples TRBV9 to TRBJ2-7; TRBD1 might be the D (7 bases). This CDR3 has 15 amino acids. V shed 4 bases and J shed 0 bases, with 14 bases lying between them. Germline CDR1 reads SGDLS; CDR2 reads YYNGEE. CDR3 region: CASSRGQGDSYEQYF. CDR3 bases: TGTGCCAGCAGCCGGGGGCAGGGGGACTCCTACGAGCAGTACTTC.

The rearrangement links TRBV5-5 to TRBJ1-3; 8 bases map to TRBD1. The trim removed 4 bases at V and 1 base at J, leaving 1 base unmatched. Looked up from germline, CDR1 is SGHKS and CDR2 is YYEKEE (reference sequence). The CDR3 is 14 residues long. This CDR3 reads CASSDRGSGNTIYF. The CDR3 DNA reads TGTGCCAGCAGCGACAGGGGTTCTGGAAACACCATATATTTT.

The chain links TRBV4-3 to TRBJ2-5, with 8 bases that match TRBD1. Germline trimming cut 4 bases from V and 5 bases from J; bases unmatched to any gene: 6. CDR3 length equals 14 residues. Germline V gene data show CDR1 as LGHNA and CDR2 as YSLEER. For the CDR3, the DNA is TGCGCCAGCAGCCCGGACAGGGAAGGGGAGACCCAGTACTTC. Translation: CASSPDREGETQYF.

The chain uses TRBV5-6 and TRBJ2-7; D is ambiguous. The CDR3 sequence is 13 residues long. V lost 3 bases to trimming and J lost 3 bases, with 10 bases between them. Germline CDR1 reads SGHDT; CDR2 reads YYEEEE. The CDR3 region is CASSSDLYYEQYF. In nucleotides, the CDR3 is TGTGCCAGCAGCTCTGACTTATACTACGAGCAGTACTTC. The variable domain in full, completed from reference TRBV5-6 and TRBJ2-7, reads DAGVTQSPTHLIKTRGQQVTLRCSPKSGHDTVSWYQQALGQGPQFIFQYYEEEERQRGNFPDRFSGHQFPNYSSELNVNALLLGDSALYLCASSSDLYYEQYFGPGTRLTVT.

This chain links TRBV4-1 with TRBJ1-2, with a weak D call TRBD1 (5 bases). Germline loops: CDR1 MGHRA, CDR2 YSYEKL. Deletions cut 0 bases from V and 4 bases from J, with 6 bases between. The length of the CDR3 is 13 residues. CDR3: CASSQETGYGYTF. DNA of the CDR3: TGCGCCAGCAGCCAAGAAACAGGCTATGGCTACACCTTC.

V gene TRBV9 combines with J gene TRBJ2-1, with D tentatively TRBD2 (5 bases). This CDR3 comprises 15 residues. Germline V CDR1 and CDR2: SGDLS, YYNGEE. The V end was cut by 0 bases, the J end by 5 bases, with 12 bases between. The CDR3 bases are TGTGCCAGCAGCGTAGGAGGGAGTGGTCACAATGAGCAGTTCTTC. As protein: CASSVGGSGHNEQFF.

The table lists this clone with a few counts. The chain uses TRBV6-1 and TRBJ2-5, with TRBD1 identical over 8 bases. The length of the CDR3 is 13 residues. V lost 9 bases, J lost 2 bases, and 5 bases stayed unmatched. Germline V gene data show CDR1 as MNHNS and CDR2 as SASEGT. CDR3 in amino acids: CASSGQEQETQYF. The CDR3 DNA follows: TGTGCCAGTTCGGGACAGGAGCAAGAGACCCAGTACTTC.

V usage is TRBV4-2 and J usage is TRBJ2-7; D ambiguous. V lost 2 bases, J lost 2 bases, and 4 bases lay in between. There are 12 residues in the CDR3. Germline CDR1 reads LGHNA; CDR2 reads YNFKEQ. The CDR3 is CASSQTTYEQYF. CDR3 sequence (DNA): TGTGCCAGCAGCCAAACGACCTACGAGCAGTACTTC.

The chain has TRBV20-1 and TRBJ1-1, with D possibly being TRBD1 (5 bases). V was shortened by 1 base and J by 11 bases, with 11 bases between the two germline ends. CDR3 length: 11 residues. Germline CDR1 and CDR2: DFQATT and SNEGSKA (reference sequence). The CDR3 protein is CSARAGEGAFF. In DNA, the CDR3 is TGCAGTGCTAGAGCGGGAGAGGGGGCTTTCTTT.

This chain uses TRBV4-1 with TRBJ2-7; D is perhaps TRBD1 (6 bases). The V gene lost 1 base and the J gene lost 3 bases, with 10 bases spanning the gap. This CDR3 has 14 amino acids. The V gene's germline CDR1 is MGHRA and CDR2 YSYEKL. The CDR3 loop reads CASSQGDTNYEQYF. The CDR3 region has the DNA TGCGCCAGCAGCCAAGGGGACACAAACTACGAGCAGTACTTC.

The V gene is TRBV10-1, the J gene TRBJ1-1, with D unclear. Germline V gives CDR1 WNHNN, CDR2 SYGVQD (reference sequence). This CDR3 contains 14 residues. The V and J ends lost 2 bases and 3 bases respectively, with 10 bases between them. CDR3 DNA sequence: TGCGCCAGCAGTGAGACGATGGGGTACACTGAAGCTTTCTTT. Its translation: CASSETMGYTEAFF.

The rearrangement uses TRBV27 and TRBJ1-1; 10 positions match TRBD1. The V segment lost 6 bases and the J segment 5 bases; nucleotides outside the gene matches: 9. The CDR3 totals 15 residues. Germline V gene lookup returns CDR1 MNHEY and CDR2 SMNVEV (reference sequence). CDR3 in DNA: TGTGCCAGCAGCTGGCCGGGACAGGGGAGGACTGAAGCTTTCTTT. Its translation: CASSWPGQGRTEAFF.

The chain is built from TRBV7-8 and TRBJ2-7, with TRBD1 matching over 11 bases. V lost 0 bases and J lost 1; bases outside the gene matches: 2. This CDR3 has 16 amino acids. In germline, CDR1 is SGHVS, CDR2 FQNEAQ. Here the CDR3 reads CASSLAGQGASYEQYF. CDR3 in DNA: TGTGCCAGCAGCTTAGCAGGACAGGGGGCTTCCTACGAGCAGTACTTC. The full variable domain, rest sourced from reference TRBV7-8 and TRBJ2-7, is GAGVSQSPRYKVAKRGQDVALRCDPISGHVSLFWYQQALGQGPEFLTYFQNEAQLDKSGLPSDRFFAERPEGSVSTLKIQRTQQEDSAVYLCASSLAGQGASYEQYFGPGTRLTVT.

This sequence joins TRBV2 and TRBJ2-7; a possible D gene is TRBD2 (6 bases). Germline CDR1 is SNHLY and CDR2 is FYNNEI. Trimming removed 0 bases at V and 0 bases at J, with 12 bases between. The CDR3 extends over 16 amino acids. CDR3 amino acids: CASSEAWRRVSYEQYF. CDR3 in DNA: TGTGCCAGCAGTGAAGCATGGAGGAGGGTCTCCTACGAGCAGTACTTC. The full variable domain, with the rest looked up from reference TRBV2 and TRBJ2-7, is EPEVTQTPSHQVTQMGQEVILRCVPISNHLYFYWYRQILGQKVEFLVSFYNNEISEKSEIFDDQFSVERPDGSNFTLKIRSTKLEDSAMYFCASSEAWRRVSYEQYFGPGTRLTVT.

The chain uses TRBV19 and TRBJ2-7, with TRBD2 identical over 8 bases. The germline V gene has CDR1 LNHDA and CDR2 SQIVND (reference sequence). J was trimmed by 3 bases and V by 10 bases; bases with no gene match: 5. The CDR3 is made up of 12 amino acids. CDR3 bases: TGTGCCACTACTAGCGGATTCTACGAGCAGTACTTC. It is translated as CATTSGFYEQYF.

The CDR3 DNA reads as TGCGCCAGCAGCCAAGATCTGCGGGGGGAGGGGCCAGATACGCAGTATTTT. It codes for CASSQDLRGEGPDTQYF. The rearrangement links TRBV4-1 to TRBJ2-3, with 8 bases fitting TRBD2. Trimming removed 0 bases from V and 4 bases from J; junction bases left unmatched: 9. CDR1 is MGHRA and CDR2 is YSYEKL in the germline V gene. The CDR3 has 17 amino acids.

This chain uses TRBV27 with TRBJ1-4, with TRBD1 matching 9 bases. V lost 5 bases to trimming and J lost 5 bases; unmatched junction nucleotides: 18. Germline V lookup: CDR1 MNHEY, CDR2 SMNVEV (reference sequence). The CDR3 loop spans 19 amino acids. CDR3 DNA sequence: TGTGCCAGCAGTATTAAGGTCTCGGGACAGGGCTACCCAAATGAAAAACTGTTTTTT. It yields the protein CASSIKVSGQGYPNEKLFF.

DNA for the CDR3: TGTGCCAGTAGTTCGAGAAGCCGACGTGAGGATAACTATGGCTACACCTTC. Amino acids: CASSSRSRREDNYGYTF. The V and J genes are TRBV19 and TRBJ1-2; D gene unclear. This CDR3 comprises 17 residues. Trimming left V 5 bases short and J 1 base short, with 20 bases between. Germline values: CDR1 LNHDA, CDR2 SQIVND (reference sequence). Full variable domain (remainder filled in from reference TRBV19 and TRBJ1-2): DGGITQSPKYLFRKEGQNVTLSCEQNLNHDAMYWYRQDPGQGLRLIYYSQIVNDFQKGDIAEGYSVSREKKESFPLTVTSAQKNPTAFYLCASSSRSRREDNYGYTFGSGTRLTVV.

The rearrangement uses TRBV4-3 and TRBJ1-2; D is unresolved. CDR3 length equals 18 residues. V was shortened by 0 bases and J by 4 bases, with 21 bases between the two germline ends. The germline CDR1 and CDR2 sequences are LGHNA and YSLEER. As DNA, the CDR3 is TGCGCCAGCAGCCAAGATCGAGCCGCTTCGGTGGGTTTCTATGGCTACACCTTC. Residues: CASSQDRAASVGFYGYTF.

The gene calls are TRBV5-4 and TRBJ2-7; D uncertain. Germline loops: CDR1 SGHNT, CDR2 YYREEE (reference sequence). V shed 0 bases and J shed 3 bases, with 10 bases lying between them. This CDR3 has 14 residues. The CDR3 DNA is TGTGCCAGCAGCTTGGACCCGGGCAGCTACGAGCAGTACTTC. This gives the protein CASSLDPGSYEQYF.

V is TRBV30 and J is TRBJ2-7; D is ambiguous. The CDR3 totals 14 residues. V was trimmed by 0 bases and J by 2 bases, leaving 11 bases between them. Germline lookup yields CDR1 GTSNPN and CDR2 SVGIG (reference sequence). Here the CDR3 reads CAWSVLTETYEQYF. As DNA, the CDR3 is TGTGCCTGGAGTGTACTTACGGAGACCTACGAGCAGTACTTC.